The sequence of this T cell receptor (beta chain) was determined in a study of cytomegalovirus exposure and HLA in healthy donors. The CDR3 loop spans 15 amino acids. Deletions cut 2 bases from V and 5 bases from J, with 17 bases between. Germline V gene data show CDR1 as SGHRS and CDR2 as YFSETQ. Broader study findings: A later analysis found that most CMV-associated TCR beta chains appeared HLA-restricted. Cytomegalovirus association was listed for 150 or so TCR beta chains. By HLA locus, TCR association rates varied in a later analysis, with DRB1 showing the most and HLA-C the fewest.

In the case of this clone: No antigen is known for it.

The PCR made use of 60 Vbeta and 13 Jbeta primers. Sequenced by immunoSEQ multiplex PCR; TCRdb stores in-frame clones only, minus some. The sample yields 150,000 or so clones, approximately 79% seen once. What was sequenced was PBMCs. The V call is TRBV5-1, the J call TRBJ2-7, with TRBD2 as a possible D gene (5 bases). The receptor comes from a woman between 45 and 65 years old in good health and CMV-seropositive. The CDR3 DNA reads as TGCGCCAGCAGCTTAGAGGGCCAAGAGGTCCACGAGCAGTACTTC. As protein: CASSLEGQEVHEQYF. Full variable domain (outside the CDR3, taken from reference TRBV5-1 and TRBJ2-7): KAGVTQTPRYLIKTRGQQVTLSCSPISGHRSVSWYQQTPGQGLQFLFEYFSETQRNKGNFPGRFSGRQFSNSRSEMNVSTLELGDSALYLCASSLEGQEVHEQYFGPGTRLTVT.